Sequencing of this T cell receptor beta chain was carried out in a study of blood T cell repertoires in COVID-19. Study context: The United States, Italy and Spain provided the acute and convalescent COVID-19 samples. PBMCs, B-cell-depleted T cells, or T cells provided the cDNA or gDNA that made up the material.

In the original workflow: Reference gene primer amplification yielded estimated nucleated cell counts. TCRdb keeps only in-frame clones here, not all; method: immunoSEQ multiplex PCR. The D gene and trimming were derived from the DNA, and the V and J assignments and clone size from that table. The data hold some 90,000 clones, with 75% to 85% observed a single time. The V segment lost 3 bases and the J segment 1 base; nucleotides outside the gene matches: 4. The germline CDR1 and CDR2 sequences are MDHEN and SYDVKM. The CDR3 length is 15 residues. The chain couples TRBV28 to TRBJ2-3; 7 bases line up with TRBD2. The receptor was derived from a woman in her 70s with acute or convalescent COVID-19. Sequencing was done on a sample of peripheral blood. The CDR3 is CASSLGGYRTDTQYF. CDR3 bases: TGTGCCAGCAGTTTGGGGGGGTACCGCACAGATACGCAGTATTTT. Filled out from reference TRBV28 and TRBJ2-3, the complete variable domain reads DVKVTQSSRYLVKRTGEKVFLECVQDMDHENMFWYRQDPGLGLRLIYFSYDVKMKEKGDIPEGYSVSREKKERFSLILESASTNQTSMYLCASSLGGYRTDTQYFGPGTRLTVL.